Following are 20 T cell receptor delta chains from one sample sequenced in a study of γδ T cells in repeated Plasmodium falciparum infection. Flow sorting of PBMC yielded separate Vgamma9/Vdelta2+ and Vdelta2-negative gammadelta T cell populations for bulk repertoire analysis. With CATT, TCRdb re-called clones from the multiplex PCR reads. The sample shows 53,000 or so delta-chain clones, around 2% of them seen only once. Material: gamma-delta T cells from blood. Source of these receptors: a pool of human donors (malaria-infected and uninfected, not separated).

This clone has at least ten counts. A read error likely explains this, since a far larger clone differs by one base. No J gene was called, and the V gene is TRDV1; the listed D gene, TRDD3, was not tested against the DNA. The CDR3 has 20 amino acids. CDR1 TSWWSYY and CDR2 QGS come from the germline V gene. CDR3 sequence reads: CALGGLSRGRLWTGGCRLIF. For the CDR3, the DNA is TGTGCTCTTGGGGGCCTAAGTAGGGGGCGTTTATGGACTGGGGGATGTAGGCTCATCTTT.

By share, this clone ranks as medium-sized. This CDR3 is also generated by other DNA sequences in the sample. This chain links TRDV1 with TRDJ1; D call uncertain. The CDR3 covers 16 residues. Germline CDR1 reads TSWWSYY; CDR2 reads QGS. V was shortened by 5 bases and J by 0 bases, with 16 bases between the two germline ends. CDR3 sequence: CALGIEQPAYTDKLIF. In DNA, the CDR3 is TGTGCTCTTGGGATCGAACAGCCCGCATACACCGATAAACTCATCTTT.

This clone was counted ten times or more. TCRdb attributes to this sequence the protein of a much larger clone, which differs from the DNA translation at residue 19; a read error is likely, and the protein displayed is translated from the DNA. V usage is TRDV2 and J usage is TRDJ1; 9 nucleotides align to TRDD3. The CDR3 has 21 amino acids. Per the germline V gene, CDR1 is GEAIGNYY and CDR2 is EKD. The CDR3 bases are TGTGCCTGTGACCCGCTGGCCTTCCACACTGGGGATACGGGGTCCACCGATAAACCCATCTTT. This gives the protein CACDPLAFHTGDTGSTDKPIF.

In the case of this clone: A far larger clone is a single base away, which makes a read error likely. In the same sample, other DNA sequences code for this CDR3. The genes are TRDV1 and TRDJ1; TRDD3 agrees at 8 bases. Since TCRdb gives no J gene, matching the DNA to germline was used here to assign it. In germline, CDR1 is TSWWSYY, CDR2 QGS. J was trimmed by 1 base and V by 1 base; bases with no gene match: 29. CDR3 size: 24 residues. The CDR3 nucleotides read TGTGCTCTTGGGGAACCGGGTAAGCTTCCTCAAACGTATTGGGGGATTAGGGGCACCGATAAACTCATCTTT. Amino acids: CALGEPGKLPQTYWGIRGTDKLIF.

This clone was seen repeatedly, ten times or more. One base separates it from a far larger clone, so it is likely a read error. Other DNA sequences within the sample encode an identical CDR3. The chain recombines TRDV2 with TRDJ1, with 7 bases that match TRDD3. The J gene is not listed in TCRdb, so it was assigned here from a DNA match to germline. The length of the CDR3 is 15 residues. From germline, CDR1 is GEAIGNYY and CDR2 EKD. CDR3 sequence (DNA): TGCGCCTGTCGCTGGGGGGGTCCGTACACCGATAAACTCATCTTT. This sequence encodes CACRWGGPYTDKLIF.

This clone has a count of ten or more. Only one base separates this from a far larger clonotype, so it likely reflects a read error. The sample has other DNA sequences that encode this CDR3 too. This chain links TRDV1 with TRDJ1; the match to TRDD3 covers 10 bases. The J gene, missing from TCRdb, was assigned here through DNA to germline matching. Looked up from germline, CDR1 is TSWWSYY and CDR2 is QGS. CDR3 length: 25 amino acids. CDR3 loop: CALGELLRGATLLGDYWGFTDKLIF. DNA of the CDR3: TGCGCTCTTGGGGAACTTTTGAGAGGAGCTACTTTACTGGGGGATTACTGGGGGTTCACCGATAAACTCATCTTT.

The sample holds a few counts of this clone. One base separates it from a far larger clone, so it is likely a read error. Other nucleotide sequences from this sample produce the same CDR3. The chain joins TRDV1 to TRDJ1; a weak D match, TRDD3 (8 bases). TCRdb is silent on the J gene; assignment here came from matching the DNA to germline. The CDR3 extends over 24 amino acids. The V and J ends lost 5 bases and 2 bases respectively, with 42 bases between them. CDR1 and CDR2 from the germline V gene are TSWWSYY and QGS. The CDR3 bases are TGTGCTCTTGGGCCGACCGTTATGCCCTCCTTCCTCCGGACACTGGGGGCACCGACCGATAAACTCATCTTT. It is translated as CALGPTVMPSFLRTLGAPTDKLIF.

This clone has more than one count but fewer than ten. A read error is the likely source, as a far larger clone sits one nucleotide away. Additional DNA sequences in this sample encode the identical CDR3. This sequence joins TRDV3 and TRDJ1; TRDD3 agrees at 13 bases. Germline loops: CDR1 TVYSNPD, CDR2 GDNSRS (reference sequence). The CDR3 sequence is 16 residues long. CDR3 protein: CAFFSTGGYAGGKLIF. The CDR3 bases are TGTGCCTTCTTCTCAACTGGGGGATACGCCGGAGGTAAACTCATCTTC.

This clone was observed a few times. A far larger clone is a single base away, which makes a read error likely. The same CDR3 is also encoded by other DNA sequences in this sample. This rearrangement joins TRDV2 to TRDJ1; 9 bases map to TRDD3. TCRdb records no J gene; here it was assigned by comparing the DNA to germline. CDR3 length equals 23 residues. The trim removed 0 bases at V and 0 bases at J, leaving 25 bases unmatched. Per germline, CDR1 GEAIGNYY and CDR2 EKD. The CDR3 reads CACDTVKGQILGDTDRYTDKLIF. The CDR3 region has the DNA TGTGCCTGTGACACCGTAAAAGGTCAGATACTAGGGGATACGGACAGGTACACCGATAAACTCATCTTT.

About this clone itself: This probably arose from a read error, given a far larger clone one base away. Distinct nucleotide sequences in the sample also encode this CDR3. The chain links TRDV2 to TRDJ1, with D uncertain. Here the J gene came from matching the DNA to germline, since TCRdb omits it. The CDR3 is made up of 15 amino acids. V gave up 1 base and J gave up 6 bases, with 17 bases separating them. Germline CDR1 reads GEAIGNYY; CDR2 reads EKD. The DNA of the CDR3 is TGTGCCTGTGACACTCGGGGTCCCCCAGGACATAAACTCATCTTT. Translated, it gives CACDTRGPPGHKLIF.

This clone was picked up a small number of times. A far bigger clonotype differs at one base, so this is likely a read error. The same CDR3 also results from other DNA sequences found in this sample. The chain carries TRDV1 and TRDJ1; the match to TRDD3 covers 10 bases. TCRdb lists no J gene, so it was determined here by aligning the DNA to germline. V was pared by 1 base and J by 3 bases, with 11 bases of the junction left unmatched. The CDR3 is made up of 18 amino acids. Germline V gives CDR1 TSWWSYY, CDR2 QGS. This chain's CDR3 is CALGEPSRLGDNPDKLIF. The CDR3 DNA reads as TGTGCTCTTGGGGAACCTTCACGCCTGGGGGATAATCCCGATAAACTCATCTTT.

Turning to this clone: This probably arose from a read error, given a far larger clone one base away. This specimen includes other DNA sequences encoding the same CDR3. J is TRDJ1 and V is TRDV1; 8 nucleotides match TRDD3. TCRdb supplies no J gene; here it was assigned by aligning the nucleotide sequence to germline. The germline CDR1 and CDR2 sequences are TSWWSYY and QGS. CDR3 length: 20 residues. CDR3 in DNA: TGCGCTCTTGGGGGGATTCTCCTCCCGGGATACGCCTCCTACACCGATAAACTCATCTTT. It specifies CALGGILLPGYASYTDKLIF.

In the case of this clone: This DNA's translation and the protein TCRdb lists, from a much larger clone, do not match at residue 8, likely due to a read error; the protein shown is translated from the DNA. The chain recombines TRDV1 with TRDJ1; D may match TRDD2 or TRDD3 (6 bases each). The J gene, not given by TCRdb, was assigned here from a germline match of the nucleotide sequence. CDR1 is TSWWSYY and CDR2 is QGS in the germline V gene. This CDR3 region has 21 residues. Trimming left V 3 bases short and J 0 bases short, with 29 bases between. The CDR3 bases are TGTGCTCTTGGGGACCCTTTCCCTCCTACGTTAGCTGGGGCCAACACCGATAAACTCATCTTT. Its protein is CALGDPFPPTLAGANTDKLIF.

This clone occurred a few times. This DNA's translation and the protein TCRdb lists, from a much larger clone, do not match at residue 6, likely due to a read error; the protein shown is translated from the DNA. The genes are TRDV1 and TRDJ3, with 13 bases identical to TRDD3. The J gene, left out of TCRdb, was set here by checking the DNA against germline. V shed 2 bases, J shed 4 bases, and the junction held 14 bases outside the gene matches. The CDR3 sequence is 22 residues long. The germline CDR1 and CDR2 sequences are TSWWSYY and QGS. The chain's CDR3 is CALGEARPYWGIRGWDTRQMFF. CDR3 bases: TGTGCTCTTGGGGAAGCACGGCCCTACTGGGGGATACGCGGGTGGGACACCCGACAGATGTTTTTC.

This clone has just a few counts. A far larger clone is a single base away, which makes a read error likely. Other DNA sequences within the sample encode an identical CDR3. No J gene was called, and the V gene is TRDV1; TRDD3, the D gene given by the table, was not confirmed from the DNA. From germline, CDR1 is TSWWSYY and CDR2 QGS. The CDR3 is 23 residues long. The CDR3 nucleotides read TGTGCTCTTGGGGAACAACTTAATTCCTACGGACTATACTGGGGATTTAGCACCGATAAACTCATCTTC. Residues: CALGEQLNSYGLYWGFSTDKLIF.

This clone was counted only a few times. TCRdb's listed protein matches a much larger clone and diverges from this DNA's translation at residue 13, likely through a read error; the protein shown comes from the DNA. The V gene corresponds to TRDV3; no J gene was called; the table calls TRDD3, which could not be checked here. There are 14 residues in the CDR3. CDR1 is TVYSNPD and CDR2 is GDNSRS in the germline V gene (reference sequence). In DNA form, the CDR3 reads TGTGCCTCCGGGGGCCGACTGGGGGAACTCCCTCTCACCTTT. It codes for CASGGRLGELPLTF.

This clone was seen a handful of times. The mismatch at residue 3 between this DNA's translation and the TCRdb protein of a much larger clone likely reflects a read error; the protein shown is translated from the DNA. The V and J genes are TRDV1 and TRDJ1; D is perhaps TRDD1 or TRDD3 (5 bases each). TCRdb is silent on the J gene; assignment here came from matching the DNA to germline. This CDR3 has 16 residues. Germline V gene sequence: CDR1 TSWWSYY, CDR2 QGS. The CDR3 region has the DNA TGTGCTTTTGGGGAAATCCGTCAGGGGTACACCGATAAACTCATCTTT. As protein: CAFGEIRQGYTDKLIF.

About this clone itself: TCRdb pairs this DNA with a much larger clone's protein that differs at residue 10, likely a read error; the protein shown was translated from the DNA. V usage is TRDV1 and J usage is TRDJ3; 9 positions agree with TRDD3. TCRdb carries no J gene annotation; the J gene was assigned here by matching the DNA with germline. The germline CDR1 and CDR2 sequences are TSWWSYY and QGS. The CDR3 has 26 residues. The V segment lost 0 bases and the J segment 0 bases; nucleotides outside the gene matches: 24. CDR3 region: CALGELNPPMLEVWGISSWDTRQMFF. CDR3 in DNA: TGTGCTCTTGGGGAACTCAACCCCCCTATGTTGGAAGTCTGGGGGATTAGCTCCTGGGACACCCGACAGATGTTTTTC.

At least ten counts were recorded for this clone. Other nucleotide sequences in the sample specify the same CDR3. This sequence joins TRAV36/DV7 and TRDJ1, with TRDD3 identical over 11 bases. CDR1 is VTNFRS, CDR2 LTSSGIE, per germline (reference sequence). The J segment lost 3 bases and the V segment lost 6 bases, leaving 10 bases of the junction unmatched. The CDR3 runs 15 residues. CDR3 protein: CAAPSGWGIPDKLIF. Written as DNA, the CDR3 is TGTGCTGCGCCTTCAGGCTGGGGGATACCCGATAAACTCATCTTT.

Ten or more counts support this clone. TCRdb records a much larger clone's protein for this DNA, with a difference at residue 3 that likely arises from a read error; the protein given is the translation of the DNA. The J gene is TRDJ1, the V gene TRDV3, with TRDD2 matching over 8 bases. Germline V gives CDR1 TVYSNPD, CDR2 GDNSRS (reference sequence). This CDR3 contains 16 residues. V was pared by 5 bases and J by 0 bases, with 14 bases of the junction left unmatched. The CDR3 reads CALRFLLGLYTDKLIF. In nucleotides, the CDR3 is TGTGCCCTTCGCTTCCTACTAGGACTGTACACCGATAAACTCATCTTT.